This T cell receptor (beta chain) stems from a study of cytomegalovirus exposure and HLA in healthy donors (dated by TCRdb to about 2017). As for the study more broadly: In an earlier analysis of under 750 of the donors, around 290 Gb of sequence data and about 110 million unique TCR beta sequences from roughly 180 million T cells were reported. Every repertoire in the discovery cohort had been generated on one and the same sequencing platform. Donor age, sex, ethnicity and CMV serostatus were collected together with the repertoire data. In addition to the first cohort of roughly 700 subjects, a separate validation cohort of about 120 different subjects was used. HLA typing included class I and class II loci at four-digit resolution. A later genetic analysis took genome-wide SNP genotypes for about three fifths of the roughly 670 donors and used that subset as a discovery cohort. The study combined high-throughput TCR immunosequencing, statistical association of individual TCRs with disease status, and machine learning to predict cytomegalovirus infection status. In a later analysis, previously published TCR beta repertoires from 666 donors were re-analyzed and high-resolution HLA genotyping was added so that TCR occurrence patterns could be studied. The genetic ancestry cluster associated with self-reported Caucasian donors included 70% to 85% of the roughly 390 genotyped donors. About five DR-DQ haplotypes were handled as single units for association and clustering because linkage in the cohort was strong. To decide whether each TCR beta V gene segment behaved as functional or pseudogenic, an earlier analysis of some 600 of the donors relied on high-throughput TCR beta sequencing. The aim of the study was to test whether cataloging public T cell receptors could identify signatures of past pathogen exposure. Typing coverage differed by locus: A, B, C, DRB1 and DQB1 were typed in roughly 629-630 donors, DQA1 in 500 to 550, DPA1 in around 600, and DPB1 in 450 to 480. The T cell repertoires of several hundred subjects were profiled by immunosequencing and related to cytomegalovirus serostatus. An early release covering approximately 600 HLA-typed donors comprised 250 to 350 gigabases of sequencing data and approximately 85 million unique TCR sequences. On average, roughly 240,000 unique TCR beta nucleotide sequences were sequenced per donor among 398 genotyped donors of the cohort, with roughly 18% of those sequences being non-productive. The later analysis used no new phenotypic data to find candidate immune exposures, relying instead on TCR beta sequences and their occurrence across donors. Results the study describes overall, beyond this receptor: Only TCR beta chains were sequenced in this cohort, and the absence of alpha or paired-chain data limited detectable features. While some public TCRs were present in many individuals, most TCR sequences turned up only very rarely across donors. A further reported finding was that TCR beta sequences accurately predicted the HLA-A and HLA-B alleles for most subjects in the first cohort. According to a later analysis, TCR association rates differed among HLA loci, with DRB1 alleles showing the most associated TCRs and HLA-C alleles showing the fewest. In vitro tests confirmed that a few of the cytomegalovirus-associated TCR beta chains recognize cytomegalovirus antigens. Some IMGT-functional V segments, including TRBV6-2 and TRBV6-3, could not be told apart with the 87-base-pair reads, so those segments were excluded. A later analysis reported that several top co-occurrence clusters appeared linked to parvovirus B19, influenza, CMV and Epstein-Barr virus. Linkage disequilibrium might explain the correlated functional status among segregating V segments, but an unknown experimental factor could not be ruled out. It was suggested by the authors that the approach could potentially be generalized to other disease states and immunological phenotypes. Presence/absence analyses assumed roughly uniform sequencing depth across donors, an assumption that may not hold. A later genetic analysis associated a missense DCLRE1C variant with V-gene and J-gene trimming of TCR beta chains, and an independent cohort replicated the association. A group of highly shared sequence variants was considered likely to be a technical artifact of the sequencing pipeline. Because counts were too low, approximately 15 rarely observed V segments, including chromosome 9 orphons, were excluded from the earlier analysis of 500 to 700 of the donors. Compared with the approximately 710-donor mean, donors in an Asian-associated ancestry cluster had fewer N-insertions in productive TCRs, according to a later genetic analysis. In an earlier analysis of 587 of the donors, most TCR beta V segments were observed in productive rearrangements about 87% or about 30% of the time, broadly matching IMGT annotations. When HLA alleles, especially DR and DQ, strongly co-occurred, TCR associations were difficult to assign to individual alleles. Because HLA typing was missing for some donors at each locus, association tests included only the typed subset. In a later analysis, around 17,000 TCR beta sequences were associated with specific HLA alleles at a false discovery rate of 0.05. In both the original and validation cohorts, the classifier was reported to diagnose cytomegalovirus status with high specificity and sensitivity. According to a later analysis, most CMV-associated TCR beta chains appeared to be HLA-restricted, and the HLA associations seemed to be driven largely by CMV exposure. CMV serostatus was the only immune exposure information available for the cohort. The study listed 164 TCR beta chains as associated with cytomegalovirus. In a later analysis, HLA-associated TCR beta chains were found to be more clonally expanded and to have lower generation probabilities than equally common non-associated chains.

Libraries were prepared through the immunoSEQ multiplex PCR assay. For the multiplex PCR, a mixture combining 60 forward primers for TCR Vbeta segments and 13 reverse primers for TCR Jbeta segments was used. A multiplex PCR assay on genomic DNA amplified the CDR3 region of rearranged TCR beta genes. On the Illumina HiSeq System, the amplified TCR beta libraries were sequenced as 87-base-pair reads. The paper's processing steps were these. A later analysis counted about 80 million unique TCR beta chains across the 690 or so repertoires, and some 11 million of these chains were shared by at least two donors. Raw reads were error-corrected and collapsed into unique sequences with a nearest-neighbor algorithm that merged closely related sequences to remove PCR and sequencing errors. CDR3 sequences were aligned to IMGT reference sequences to assign V, D and J gene segments. For a sequence to be retained, a match of at least six nucleotides to both a V gene segment and a J gene segment was required. Rearrangements were called productive when the CDR3 lacked stop codons and stayed in frame with V and J; all others were non-productive. Following IMGT convention, CDR3 was defined as the stretch from the second conserved V-encoded cysteine to the conserved J-encoded phenylalanine. The earlier analysis of fewer than 700 of the donors excluded sequences that lacked an unambiguous match to a single V gene segment. An earlier analysis of several hundred of the donors called V segments functional above 56.7% productive rearrangements and segregating when the between-donor standard deviation exceeded 5%. A statistical classification framework was developed to diagnose cytomegalovirus status using the catalog of TCR beta chain sequences. In a later analysis, TCR nucleotide sequences were compared against IMGT/GENE-DB human TR gene sequences so that V and J genes could be assigned. The TCRdist pipeline was used in a later analysis to assign CDR3 sequences and most-parsimonious VDJ recombination scenarios. In a later analysis, each TCR beta chain was defined by its CDR3 amino acid sequence together with its V-gene family, and reads lacking a unique V-gene family were excluded. A later analysis removed roughly 590 highly shared, low-generation-probability nucleotide sequences to deal with suspected cross-contamination and a sequencing artifact. In a later analysis, a clonal expansion index for each public chain was calculated from normalized within-repertoire ranks of inferred template counts. In a later analysis, generation probabilities were computed with a VDJ recombination model fitted to out-of-frame rearrangements, and the resulting probabilities were checked against IGoR. In a later analysis, hypergeometric tests were used to score TCR-TCR, TCR-HLA and TCR-CMV co-occurrence, with a repertoire-size bias correction applied to TCR pairs. False discovery rates were estimated in a later analysis by permuting HLA or CMV assignments 20 times. In a later analysis, co-occurring TCRs were grouped using DBSCAN, with TCRdist sequence similarity added in when clustering inside HLA-allele-positive subsets. Repertoires with fewer than 30,000 or more than 120,000 public chains were left out of co-occurrence clustering, as were five repertoires with anomalous nucleotide sharing. The table was pulled from immuneACCESS by TCRdb, which kept in-frame rearrangements only. Such tables lose some clones; where checked, under half of the loss comes from unresolved V genes, and the rest has no known cause. V and J calls and clone size are as listed in that table; D and trimming were resolved from the DNA. For this sample the table gives 45,000 to 60,000 clones, of which around 70% were detected only once. The ten biggest clones cover about 3% of the sample.

As for this clone: Its antigen is still unknown. No base-level quality is on record; no much larger clone is a single base apart.

The cohort comprised 666 healthy bone marrow donors. Cohort members were all nominally healthy when sampled, although unrecorded immune exposures were likely present. The donor tested CMV seronegative, placing the donor among the roughly 400 seronegative members of the cohort. A peripheral blood sample was provided by each donor, and peripheral blood mononuclear cells were used for TCR beta sequencing. The Qiagen DNeasy Blood Extraction Kit was used to extract genomic DNA from the blood cell samples. Spanning cysteine to phenylalanine, the CDR3 consists of 12 amino acids. Only CDR3 DNA remains: 36 bases, in frame from the first base. The germline V gene gives CDR1 as SQVTM and CDR2 as ANQGSEA.

Recombination connected TRBV29-1 to TRBJ2-3, with the D gene too uncertain to name. The sequence came from a young man in good health and CMV-seronegative. The sequencing sample was made of PBMCs. The CDR3 protein: CSLVLSTDTQYF. The DNA is as follows: TGCAGTCTAGTCCTTAGCACAGATACGCAGTATTTT.